The sequence of this T cell receptor beta chain was determined in a study of T cell responses to AZD1222 COVID-19 vaccine. The wider study: Second-dose groups at about 4 or about 12 weeks were pooled. Study findings and constraints: Spike was spanned by vaccine-associated CD4 TCRs, with dominance at 160-218 and 743-854.

Profiling relied on immunoSEQ multiplex PCR, and the TCRdb table lists in-frame clones only, not all of them. Here the sample spans 150,000 or so clones, approximately 85% being singletons. This CDR3 is built from 13 residues. Germline V gene sequence: CDR1 LNHDA, CDR2 SQIVND (reference sequence). Trimming left V 4 bases short and J 3 bases short, with 10 bases between. This clone was seen a few times. Its target is unknown. V usage is TRBV19 and J usage is TRBJ2-7; no firm D call. The sequence was collected from an adult in good health. Sequences were derived from peripheral blood, sampled on day 0 of AZD1222 vaccination. This CDR3 is CASSKDILYEQYF. The CDR3 DNA follows: TGTGCCAGTAGTAAAGACATTCTCTACGAGCAGTACTTC.